The source of this T cell receptor beta chain is a study of shared clonotypes between healthy human individuals. Study-level points and caveats: Some naive CD4 clonotypes, about 5%, turned up in common across a few donors. Rarefaction demonstrated incomplete sorted-subset sequencing despite large depth.

Comment on this clone: What it binds is unknown. At the DNA level, this CDR3 is encoded by other sequences in the same sample as well.

CDR3 length: 14 amino acids. The germline V and J ends were trimmed by 2 bases and 2 bases, with 6 bases remaining between them. The germline V gene has CDR1 ENHRY and CDR2 SYGVKD. Profiling relied on immunoSEQ multiplex PCR, and the TCRdb table lists in-frame clones only, not all of them. The table has around 2.1 million clones, around 95% seen once. This TCR was sampled from a man aged 18 to 30 in good health. Material for sequencing was naive CD4+ T cells sorted from blood. Subset described: CD45RA+ positively selected. The V and J genes are TRBV10-3 and TRBJ1-4, with D unresolved. Here the CDR3 DNA reads TGTGCCATCAGTGAGGGTCGCACTAATGAAAAACTGTTTTTT. Translating gives CAISEGRTNEKLFF.